The 5 T cell receptor beta chains presented below share a single source sample, sequenced in a study of T cells in Graves' hyperthyroidism and ophthalmopathy. Amplification of TCR beta CDR3 regions used RNA as the template. Primed by the HTBI set, a first-round RT-PCR was run on the TCR CDR3. TCRdb independently ran MiXCR on the multiplex PCR reads; one entry per CDR3 protein. The data hold hundreds of thousands of distinct CDR3 sequences, with roughly 14% observed a single time. The sample consisted of blood. The receptor set was obtained from a woman aged 40 to 49 with Graves' ophthalmopathy.

The chain recombines TRBV6-5 with TRBJ2-7, with a weak D call TRBD1 (6 bases). The length of the CDR3 is 15 residues. The germline V and J ends were trimmed by 4 bases and 2 bases, with 15 bases remaining between them. CDR1 and CDR2 (germline): MNHEY, SVGAGI. The CDR3 loop is CASSSETGYTYEQYF. CDR3 nucleotides: TGTGCCAGCAGTTCCGAGACAGGTTATACCTACGAGCAGTACTTC.

This clonotype appeared many times. The chain has TRBV11-2 and TRBJ1-3, with 8 bases matching TRBD1. In germline, CDR1 is SGHAT, CDR2 FQNNGV. Losses at the gene ends were 6 bases for V and 2 bases for J; bases not matched to a gene: 6. The CDR3 totals 15 residues. In DNA form, the CDR3 reads TGTGCCAGCAGTGAAACAGGGGGAACTGGAAACACCATATATTTT. Its translation: CASSETGGTGNTIYF.

There are a few counts of this clonotype. The genes are TRBV29-1 and TRBJ2-6, with 7 bases identical to TRBD2. V was pared by 7 bases and J by 0 bases, with 9 bases of the junction left unmatched. Germline-derived CDR1 and CDR2 are SQVTM and ANQGSEA. CDR3 length: 16 amino acids. CDR3 loop: CSAGGDPFSGANVLTF. CDR3 sequence (DNA): TGCAGCGCTGGGGGGGATCCCTTCTCTGGGGCCAACGTCCTGACTTTC.

This clonotype was recorded at least ten times. The CDR3 bases are TGTGCCAGCAGTTATCAAGTGGGCGGCGGATCGGAGACCCAGTACTTC. Its protein product is CASSYQVGGGSETQYF. This rearrangement joins TRBV28 to TRBJ2-5; D is ambiguous. Germline CDR1 reads MDHEN; CDR2 reads SYDVKM. The CDR3 covers 16 residues. Trimming stripped 4 bases from V and 5 bases from J, with 20 bases between.

At least ten counts were recorded for this clonotype. The genes are TRBV19 and TRBJ1-1; D uncertain. Germline CDR1 is LNHDA and CDR2 is SQIVND (reference sequence). V was shortened by 10 bases and J by 6 bases, with 18 bases between the two germline ends. The CDR3 has 13 residues. The CDR3 sequence is CATRSREVPEAFF. The CDR3 DNA is TGTGCCACCCGATCAAGGGAGGTCCCTGAAGCTTTCTTT.